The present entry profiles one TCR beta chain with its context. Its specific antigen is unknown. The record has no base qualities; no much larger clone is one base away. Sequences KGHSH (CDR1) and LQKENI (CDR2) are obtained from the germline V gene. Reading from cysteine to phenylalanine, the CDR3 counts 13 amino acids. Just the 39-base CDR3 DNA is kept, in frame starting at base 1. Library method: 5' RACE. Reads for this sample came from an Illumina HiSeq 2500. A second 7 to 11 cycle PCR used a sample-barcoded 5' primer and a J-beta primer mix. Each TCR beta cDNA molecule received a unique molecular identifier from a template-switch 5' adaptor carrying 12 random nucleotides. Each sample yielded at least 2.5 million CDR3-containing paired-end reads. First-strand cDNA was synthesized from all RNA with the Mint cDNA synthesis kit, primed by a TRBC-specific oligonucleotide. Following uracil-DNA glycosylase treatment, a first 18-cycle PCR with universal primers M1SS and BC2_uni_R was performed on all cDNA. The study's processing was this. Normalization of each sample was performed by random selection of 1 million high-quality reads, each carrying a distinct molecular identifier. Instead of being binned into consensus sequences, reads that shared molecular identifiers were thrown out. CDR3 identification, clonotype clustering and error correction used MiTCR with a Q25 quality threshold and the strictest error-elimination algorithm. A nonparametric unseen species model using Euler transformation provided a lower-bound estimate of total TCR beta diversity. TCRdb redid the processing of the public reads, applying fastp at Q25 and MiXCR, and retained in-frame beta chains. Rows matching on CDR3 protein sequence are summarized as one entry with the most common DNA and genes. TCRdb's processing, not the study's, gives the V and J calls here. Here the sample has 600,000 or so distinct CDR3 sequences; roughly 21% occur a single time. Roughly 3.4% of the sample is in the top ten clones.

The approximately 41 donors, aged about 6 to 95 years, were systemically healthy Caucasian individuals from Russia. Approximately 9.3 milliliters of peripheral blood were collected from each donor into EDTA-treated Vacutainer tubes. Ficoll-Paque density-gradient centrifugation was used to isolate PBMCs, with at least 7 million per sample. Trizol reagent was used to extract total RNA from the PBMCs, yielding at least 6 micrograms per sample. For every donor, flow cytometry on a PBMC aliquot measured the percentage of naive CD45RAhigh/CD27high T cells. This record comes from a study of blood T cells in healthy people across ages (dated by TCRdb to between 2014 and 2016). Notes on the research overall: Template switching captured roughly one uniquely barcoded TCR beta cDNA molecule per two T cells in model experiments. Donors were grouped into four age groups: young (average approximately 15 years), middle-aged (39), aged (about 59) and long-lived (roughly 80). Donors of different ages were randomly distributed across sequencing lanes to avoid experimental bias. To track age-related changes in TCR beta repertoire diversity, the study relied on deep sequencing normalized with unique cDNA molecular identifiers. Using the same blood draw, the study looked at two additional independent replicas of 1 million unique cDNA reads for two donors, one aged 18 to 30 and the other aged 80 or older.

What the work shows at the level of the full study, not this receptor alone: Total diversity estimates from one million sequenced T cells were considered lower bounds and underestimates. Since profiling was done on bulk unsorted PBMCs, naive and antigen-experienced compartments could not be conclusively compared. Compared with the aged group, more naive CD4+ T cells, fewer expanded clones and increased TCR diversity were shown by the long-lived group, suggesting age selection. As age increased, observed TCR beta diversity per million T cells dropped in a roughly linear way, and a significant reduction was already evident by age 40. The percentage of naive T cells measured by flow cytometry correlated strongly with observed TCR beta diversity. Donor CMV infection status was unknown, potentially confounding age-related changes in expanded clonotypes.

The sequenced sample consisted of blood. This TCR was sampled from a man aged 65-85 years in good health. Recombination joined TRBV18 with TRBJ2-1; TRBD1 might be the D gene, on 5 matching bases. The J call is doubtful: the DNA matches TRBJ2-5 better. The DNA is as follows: TGTGCCAGCTCAATCAGACAGCAAGAGACCCAGTACTTC. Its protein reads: CASSIRQQETQYF.